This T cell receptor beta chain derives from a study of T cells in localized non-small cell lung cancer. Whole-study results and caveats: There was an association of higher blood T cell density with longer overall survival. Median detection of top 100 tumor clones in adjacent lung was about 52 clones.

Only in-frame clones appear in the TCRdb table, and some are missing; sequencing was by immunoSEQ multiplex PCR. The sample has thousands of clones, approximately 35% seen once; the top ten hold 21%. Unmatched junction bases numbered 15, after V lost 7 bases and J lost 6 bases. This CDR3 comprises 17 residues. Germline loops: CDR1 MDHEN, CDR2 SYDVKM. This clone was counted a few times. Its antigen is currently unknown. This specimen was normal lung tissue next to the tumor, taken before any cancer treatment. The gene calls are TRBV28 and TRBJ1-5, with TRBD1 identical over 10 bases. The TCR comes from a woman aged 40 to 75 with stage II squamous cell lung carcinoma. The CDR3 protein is CASNPGQGNLGGQPQHF. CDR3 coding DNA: TGTGCCAGCAATCCGGGACAGGGGAATCTGGGGGGTCAGCCCCAGCATTTT.